The clone carrying this T cell receptor beta chain has just a few counts. Its matching antigen is unknown. The data originate from a study of T cell repertoires in cytomegalovirus infection. Whole-study results and caveats: Summed frequency of shared TCR beta families picked out CMV carriers who also had the relevant HLA.

One entry per CDR3 protein, called by TCRdb with MiXCR from the reads. The table lists around 320,000 distinct CDR3 sequences, roughly 9.5% of them singletons. After removal of 7 bases from V and 5 bases from J, the junction contained 11 bases not matched to a gene. The germline V gene encodes CDR1 SQVTM and CDR2 ANQGSEA. The CDR3 is 14 amino acids. Sequencing was done on a sample of PBMCs. The rearrangement joins TRBV29-1 to TRBJ1-2; 9 nucleotides match TRBD1. The origin of this receptor is a human donor in good health (CMV status not recorded). Some clones in this sample may be carry-over from other donors' samples. The CDR3 loop reads CSATAQGAGYGYTF. For the CDR3, the DNA is TGCAGCGCAACCGCACAGGGGGCCGGGTATGGCTACACCTTC.